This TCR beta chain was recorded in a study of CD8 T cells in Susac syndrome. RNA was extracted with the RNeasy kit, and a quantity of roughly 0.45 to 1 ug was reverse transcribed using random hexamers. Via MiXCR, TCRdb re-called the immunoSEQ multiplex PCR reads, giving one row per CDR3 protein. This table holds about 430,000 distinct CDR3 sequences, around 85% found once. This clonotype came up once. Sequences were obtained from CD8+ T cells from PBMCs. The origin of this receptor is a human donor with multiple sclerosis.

CDR3 sequence: CASSLAAGLKNEQFF. CDR3 bases: TGTGCCAGCAGTTTGGCGGCAGGGTTGAAGAATGAGCAGTTCTTC. The chain links TRBV27 to TRBJ2-1, with D perhaps matching TRBD1 (5 bases). CDR3 length equals 15 residues. Germline V gene lookup returns CDR1 MNHEY and CDR2 SMNVEV (reference sequence). V lost 3 bases, J lost 7 bases, and 16 bases lay in between.